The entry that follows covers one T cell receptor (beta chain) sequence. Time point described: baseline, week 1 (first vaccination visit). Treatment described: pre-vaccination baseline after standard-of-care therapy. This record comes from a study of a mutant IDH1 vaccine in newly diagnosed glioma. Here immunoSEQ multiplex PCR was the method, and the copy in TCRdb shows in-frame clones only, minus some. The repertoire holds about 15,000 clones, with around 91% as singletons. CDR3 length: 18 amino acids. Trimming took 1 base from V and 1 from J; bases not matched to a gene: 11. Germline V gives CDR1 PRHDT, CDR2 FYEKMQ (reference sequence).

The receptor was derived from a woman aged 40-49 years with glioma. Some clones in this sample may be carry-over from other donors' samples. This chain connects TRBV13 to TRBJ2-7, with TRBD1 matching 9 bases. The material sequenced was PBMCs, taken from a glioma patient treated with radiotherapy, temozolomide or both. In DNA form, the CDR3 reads TGTGCCAGCAGCTTAGAAAGGGACAGGGTCTACGGTTCCTACGAGCAGTACTTC. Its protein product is CASSLERDRVYGSYEQYF.